This T cell receptor (beta chain) is from a study of T cells in localized non-small cell lung cancer. Findings and caveats of the study: Elevated circulating T cell density in blood was associated with longer overall survival.

This table comes from immunoSEQ multiplex PCR, and its TCRdb copy is limited to in-frame clones, with some not included. Of about 21,000 clones listed, approximately 84% were seen once; the top ten hold 2.4%. This clone was seen just once. Its antigen remains unknown. CDR1 is SGHAT and CDR2 is FQDESV in the germline V gene (reference sequence). The V and J ends lost 1 base and 3 bases respectively, with 10 bases between them. This CDR3 is built from 14 residues. The V and J genes are TRBV11-1 and TRBJ2-7; D not certain. The source of this sequence is a man aged 35 to 69 with stage I lung adenocarcinoma. The source was peripheral blood, collected before any cancer treatment. CDR3 nucleotides: TGTGCCAGCAGCTTAGGCTGGTTCGGCTACGAGCAGTACTTC. Residues: CASSLGWFGYEQYF.